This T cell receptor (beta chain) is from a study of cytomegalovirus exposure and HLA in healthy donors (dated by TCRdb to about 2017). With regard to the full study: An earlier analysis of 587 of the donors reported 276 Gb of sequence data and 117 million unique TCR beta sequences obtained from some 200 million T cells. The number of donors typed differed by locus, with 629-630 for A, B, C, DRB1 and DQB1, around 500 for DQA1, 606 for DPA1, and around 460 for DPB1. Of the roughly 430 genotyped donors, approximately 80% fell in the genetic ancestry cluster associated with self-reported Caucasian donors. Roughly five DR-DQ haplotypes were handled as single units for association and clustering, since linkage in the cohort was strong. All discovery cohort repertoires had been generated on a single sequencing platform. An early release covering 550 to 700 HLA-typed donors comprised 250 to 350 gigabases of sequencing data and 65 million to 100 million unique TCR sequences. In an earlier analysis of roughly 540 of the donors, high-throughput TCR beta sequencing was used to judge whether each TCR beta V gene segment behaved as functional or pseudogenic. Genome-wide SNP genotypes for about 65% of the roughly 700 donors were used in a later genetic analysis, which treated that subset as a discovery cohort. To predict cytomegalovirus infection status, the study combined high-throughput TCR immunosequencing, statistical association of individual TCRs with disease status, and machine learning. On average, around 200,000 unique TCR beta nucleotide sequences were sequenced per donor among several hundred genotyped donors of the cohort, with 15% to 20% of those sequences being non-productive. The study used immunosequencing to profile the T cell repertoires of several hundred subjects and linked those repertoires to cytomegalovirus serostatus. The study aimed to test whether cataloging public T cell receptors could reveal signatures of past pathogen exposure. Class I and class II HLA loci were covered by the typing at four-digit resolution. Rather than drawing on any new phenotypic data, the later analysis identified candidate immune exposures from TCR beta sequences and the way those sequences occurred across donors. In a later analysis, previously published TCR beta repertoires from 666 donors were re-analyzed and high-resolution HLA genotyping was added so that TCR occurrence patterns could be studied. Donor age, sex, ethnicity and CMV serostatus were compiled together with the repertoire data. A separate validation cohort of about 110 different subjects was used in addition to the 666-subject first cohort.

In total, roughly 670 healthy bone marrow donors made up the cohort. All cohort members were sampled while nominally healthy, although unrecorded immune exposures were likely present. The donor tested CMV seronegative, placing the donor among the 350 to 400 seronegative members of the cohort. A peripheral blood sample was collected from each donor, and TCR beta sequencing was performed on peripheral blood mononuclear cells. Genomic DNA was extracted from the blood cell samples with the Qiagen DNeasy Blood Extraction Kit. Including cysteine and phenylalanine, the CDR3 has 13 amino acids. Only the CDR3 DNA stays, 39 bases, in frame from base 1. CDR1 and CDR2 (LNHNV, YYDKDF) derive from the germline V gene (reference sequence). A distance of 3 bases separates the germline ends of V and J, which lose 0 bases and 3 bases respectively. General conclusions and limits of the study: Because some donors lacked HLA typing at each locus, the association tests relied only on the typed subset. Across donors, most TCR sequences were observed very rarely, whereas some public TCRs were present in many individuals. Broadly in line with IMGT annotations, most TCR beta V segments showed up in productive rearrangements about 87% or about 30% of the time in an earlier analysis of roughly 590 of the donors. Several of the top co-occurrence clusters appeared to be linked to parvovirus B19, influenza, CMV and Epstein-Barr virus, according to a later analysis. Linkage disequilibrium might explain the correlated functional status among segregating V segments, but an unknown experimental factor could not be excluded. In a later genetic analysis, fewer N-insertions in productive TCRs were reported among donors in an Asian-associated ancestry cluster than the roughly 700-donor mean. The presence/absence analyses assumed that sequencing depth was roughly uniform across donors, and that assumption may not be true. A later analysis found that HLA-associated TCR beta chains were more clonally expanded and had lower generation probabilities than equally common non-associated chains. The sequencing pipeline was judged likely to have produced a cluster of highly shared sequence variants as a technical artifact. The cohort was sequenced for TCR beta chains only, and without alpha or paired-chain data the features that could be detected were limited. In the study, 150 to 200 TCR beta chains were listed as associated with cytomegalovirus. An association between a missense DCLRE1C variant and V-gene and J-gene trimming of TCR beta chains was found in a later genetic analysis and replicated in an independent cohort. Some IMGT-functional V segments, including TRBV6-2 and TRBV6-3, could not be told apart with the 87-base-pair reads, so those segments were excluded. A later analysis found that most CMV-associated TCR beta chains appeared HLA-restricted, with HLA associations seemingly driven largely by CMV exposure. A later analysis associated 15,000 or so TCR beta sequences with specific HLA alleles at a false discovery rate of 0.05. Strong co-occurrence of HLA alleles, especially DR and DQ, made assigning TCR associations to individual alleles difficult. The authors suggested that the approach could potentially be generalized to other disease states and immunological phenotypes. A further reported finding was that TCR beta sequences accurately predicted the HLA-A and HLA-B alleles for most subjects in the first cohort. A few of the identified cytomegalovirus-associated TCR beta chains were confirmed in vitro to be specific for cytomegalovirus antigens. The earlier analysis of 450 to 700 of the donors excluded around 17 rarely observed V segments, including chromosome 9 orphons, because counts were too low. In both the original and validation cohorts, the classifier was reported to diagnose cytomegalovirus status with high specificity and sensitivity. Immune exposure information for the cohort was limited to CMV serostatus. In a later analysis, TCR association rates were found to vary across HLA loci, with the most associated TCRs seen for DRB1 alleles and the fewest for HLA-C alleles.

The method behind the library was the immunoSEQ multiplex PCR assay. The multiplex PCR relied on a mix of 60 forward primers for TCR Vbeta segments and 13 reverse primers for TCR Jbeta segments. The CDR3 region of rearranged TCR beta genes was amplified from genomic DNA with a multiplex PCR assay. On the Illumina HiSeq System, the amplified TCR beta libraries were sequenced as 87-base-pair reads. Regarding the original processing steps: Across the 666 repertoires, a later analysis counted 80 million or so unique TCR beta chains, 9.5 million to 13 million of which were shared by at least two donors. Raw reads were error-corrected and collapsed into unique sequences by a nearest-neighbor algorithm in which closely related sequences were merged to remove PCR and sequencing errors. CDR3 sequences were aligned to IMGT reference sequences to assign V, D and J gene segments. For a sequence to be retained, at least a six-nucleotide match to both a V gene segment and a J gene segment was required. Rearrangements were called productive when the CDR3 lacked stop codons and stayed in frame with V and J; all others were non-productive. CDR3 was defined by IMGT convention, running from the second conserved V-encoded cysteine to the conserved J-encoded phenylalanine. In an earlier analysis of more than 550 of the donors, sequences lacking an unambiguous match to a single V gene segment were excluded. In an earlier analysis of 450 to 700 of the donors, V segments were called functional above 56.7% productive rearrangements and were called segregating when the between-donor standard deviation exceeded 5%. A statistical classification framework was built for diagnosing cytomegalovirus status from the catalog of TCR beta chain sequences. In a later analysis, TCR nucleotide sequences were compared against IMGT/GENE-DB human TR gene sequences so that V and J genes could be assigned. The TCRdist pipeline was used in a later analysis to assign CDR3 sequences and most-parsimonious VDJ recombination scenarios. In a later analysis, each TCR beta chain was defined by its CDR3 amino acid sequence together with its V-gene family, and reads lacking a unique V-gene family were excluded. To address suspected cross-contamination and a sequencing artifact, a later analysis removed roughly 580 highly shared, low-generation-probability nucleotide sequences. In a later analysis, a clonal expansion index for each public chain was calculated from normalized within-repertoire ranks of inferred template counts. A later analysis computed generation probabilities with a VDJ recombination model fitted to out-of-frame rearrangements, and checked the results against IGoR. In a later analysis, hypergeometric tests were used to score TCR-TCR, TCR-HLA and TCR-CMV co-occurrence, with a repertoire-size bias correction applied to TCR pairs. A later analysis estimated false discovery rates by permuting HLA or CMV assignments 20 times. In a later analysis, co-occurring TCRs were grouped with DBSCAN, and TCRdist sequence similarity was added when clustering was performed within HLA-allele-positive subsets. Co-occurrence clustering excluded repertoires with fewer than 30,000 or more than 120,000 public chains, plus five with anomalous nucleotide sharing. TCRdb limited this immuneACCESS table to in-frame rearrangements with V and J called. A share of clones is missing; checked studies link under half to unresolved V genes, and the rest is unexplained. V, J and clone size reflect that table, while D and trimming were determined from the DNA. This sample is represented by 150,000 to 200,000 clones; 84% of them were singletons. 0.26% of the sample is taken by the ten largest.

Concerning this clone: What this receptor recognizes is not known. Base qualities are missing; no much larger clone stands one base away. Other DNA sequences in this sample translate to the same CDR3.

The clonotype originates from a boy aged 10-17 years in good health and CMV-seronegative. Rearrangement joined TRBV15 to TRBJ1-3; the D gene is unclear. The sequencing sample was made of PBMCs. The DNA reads TGTGCCACCAGCAGAGACCGTGGAAACACCATATATTTT. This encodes CATSRDRGNTIYF.